This TCR beta chain appears in the sequencing data of a study of shared T cell receptors in the human thymus. The CDR3 is made up of 16 amino acids. V dropped 0 bases and J dropped 6 bases, with 17 bases sitting between them. CDR1 and CDR2 from the germline V gene are MDHEN and SYDVKM. Here immunoSEQ multiplex PCR was the method, and the copy in TCRdb shows in-frame clones only, minus some. Of about 660,000 clones listed, about 89% are singletons. These records were also assigned to another study, of human thymus T cells. This second report adds: Thymic repertoires of unrelated individuals were reported in related research to overlap highly.

The TCR was taken from a boy in the first two years of life with a congenital heart defect. Material: thymocytes. This chain uses TRBV28 with TRBJ1-1; maybe TRBD1 (6 bases). Written as DNA, the CDR3 is TGTGCCAGCAGTTTATGGGACAGCAGTTTAAAGGCTGAAGCTTTCTTT. This sequence encodes CASSLWDSSLKAEAFF. The variable domain in full, completed from reference TRBV28 and TRBJ1-1, reads DVKVTQSSRYLVKRTGEKVFLECVQDMDHENMFWYRQDPGLGLRLIYFSYDVKMKEKGDIPEGYSVSREKKERFSLILESASTNQTSMYLCASSLWDSSLKAEAFFGQGTRLTVV.